One and the same sample provided the 16 T cell receptor beta chains below, sequenced in a study of prognosis after radiotherapy for stage I lung cancer. The authors amplified TCR beta CDR3 from genomic DNA using two-round multiplex PCR. Individual primers that were specific to each TRBV and TRBJ gene served in first-round PCR. One entry per CDR3 protein, called by TCRdb with MiXCR from the multiplex PCR reads. The sample carries about 35,000 distinct CDR3 sequences, 30% to 35% recorded once. Source: PBMCs, taken before or after stereotactic body radiation therapy (not recorded which). The receptor source for this set is a donor at least 50 years old with non-small cell lung cancer.

This clonotype showed up just a few times. This could be a read error, since a much larger clone is one nucleotide away. The chain combines TRBV5-1 with TRBJ2-5; no firm D call. Per germline, CDR1 SGHRS and CDR2 YFSETQ. V lost 0 bases and J 3 bases, leaving 6 bases between the germline ends. The CDR3 spans 13 residues. CDR3 residues: CASSLGRKETQYF. In DNA form, the CDR3 reads TGCGCCAGCAGCTTGGGACGGAAAGAGACCCAGTACTTC. The complete variable domain, with remaining parts taken from reference TRBV5-1 and TRBJ2-5, reads KAGVTQTPRYLIKTRGQQVTLSCSPISGHRSVSWYQQTPGQGLQFLFEYFSETQRNKGNFPGRFSGRQFSNSRSEMNVSTLELGDSALYLCASSLGRKETQYFGPGTRLLVL.

This clonotype showed up many times. The J gene is TRBJ2-7, the V gene TRBV4-1; tentatively, D is TRBD1 or TRBD2 (5 bases each). V lost 0 bases, J lost 1 base, and 19 bases lay in between. Germline-derived CDR1 and CDR2 are MGHRA and YSYEKL. The CDR3 is 18 amino acids. This chain's CDR3 is CASSQDKQASGLSYEQYF. In nucleotides, the CDR3 is TGCGCCAGCAGCCAAGATAAACAGGCGAGCGGACTTTCCTACGAGCAGTACTTC.

The V gene is TRBV7-2, the J gene TRBJ1-1; D might be TRBD1 (6 bases). With 6 bases removed from V and 1 base from J, the gap between germline ends came to 15 bases. Germline V gene sequence: CDR1 SGHTA, CDR2 FQGNSA. This CDR3 spans 15 amino acids. CDR3 DNA sequence: TGTGCCAGCAGACTCAACAGGGATACGAACACTGAAGCTTTCTTT. Its translation: CASRLNRDTNTEAFF.

The genes are TRBV27 and TRBJ1-1; unclear D gene. There are 13 residues in the CDR3. V shed 4 bases and J shed 0 bases, with 6 bases lying between them. Germline CDR1 and CDR2: MNHEY and SMNVEV (reference sequence). The CDR3 sequence is CASSWVMNTEAFF. The CDR3 bases are TGTGCCAGCAGTTGGGTGATGAACACTGAAGCTTTCTTT.

A note on this clonotype: One end of the junction is discordant with germline, which a read error may explain. The rearrangement uses TRBV15 and TRBJ1-5; D not certain. This CDR3 contains 15 residues. Germline CDR1 LNHNV, CDR2 YYDKDF (reference sequence). CDR3 in amino acids: CATSRDRELNRPQHF. CDR3 nucleotides: TGTGCCACCAGCAGAGATCGGGAGCTCAATCGGCCCCAGCATTTT.

This clonotype appeared many times. This chain links TRBV6-2 or TRBV6-3 with TRBJ2-2; D is possibly TRBD1 (6 bases). Trimming took 6 bases from V and 4 from J, leaving 12 bases between them. The CDR3 runs 14 residues. Germline V gene data show CDR1 as MNHEY and CDR2 as SVGEGT. The CDR3 nucleotides read TGTGCCAGCAGACTACAGGGAGTCACCGGGGAGCTGTTTTTT. As protein: CASRLQGVTGELFF.

This clonotype has a count of ten or more. The chain couples TRBV20-1 to TRBJ1-5; D possibly corresponds to TRBD1 (5 bases). The V end was cut by 3 bases, the J end by 4 bases, with 13 bases between. This CDR3 spans 14 amino acids. Germline V gives CDR1 DFQATT, CDR2 SNEGSKA (reference sequence). The CDR3 loop reads CSASRGRLNQPQHF. The CDR3 nucleotides are TGCAGTGCTAGTCGGGGGAGGTTAAATCAGCCCCAGCATTTT.

CDR3 DNA sequence: TGTGCCAGCAGTTTAAGTCAGGTCACAGATACGCAGTATTTT. Its protein product is CASSLSQVTDTQYF. V is TRBV12-3 or TRBV12-4 and J is TRBJ2-3; no firm D call. V was shortened by 2 bases and J by 2 bases, with 8 bases between the two germline ends. The CDR3 consists of 14 residues.

The chain recombines TRBV27 with TRBJ2-1; 8 bases align to TRBD1. The CDR3 length is 16 residues. Germline assignment: CDR1 MNHEY and CDR2 SMNVEV (reference sequence). J gave up 7 bases and V 5 bases, and 13 bases lay outside the gene matches. The CDR3 region is CASSTIHRGFGNEQFF. The CDR3 nucleotides read TGTGCCAGCAGTACAATACACAGGGGGTTCGGGAATGAGCAGTTCTTC.

This clonotype was picked up many times. The chain couples TRBV13 to TRBJ2-2; maybe TRBD2 (5 bases). Deletions cut 2 bases from V and 3 bases from J, with 10 bases between. Germline V gene lookup returns CDR1 PRHDT and CDR2 FYEKMQ (reference sequence). This CDR3 spans 15 amino acids. This CDR3 reads CASSLRGIDTGELFF. The CDR3 coding sequence is TGTGCCAGCAGCTTAAGAGGGATTGACACCGGGGAGCTGTTTTTT.

There are a few counts of this clonotype. The chain couples TRBV10-3 to TRBJ1-1; D is ambiguous. Trimming stripped 0 bases from V and 5 bases from J, with 13 bases between. Per the germline V gene, CDR1 is ENHRY and CDR2 is SYGVKD. This CDR3 is built from 15 residues. CDR3 residues: CAISESSGRKTEAFF. The CDR3 coding sequence is TGTGCCATCAGTGAGTCGTCCGGACGGAAAACTGAAGCTTTCTTT.

This clonotype was observed many times. This chain links TRBV27 with TRBJ1-2; tentative D call: TRBD1 (6 bases). The V end was cut by 5 bases, the J end by 1 base, with 14 bases between. CDR1 MNHEY and CDR2 SMNVEV come from the germline V gene (reference sequence). CDR3 size: 15 residues. CDR3 protein: CASSGGPSGNYGYTF. The CDR3 DNA sequence: TGTGCCAGCAGTGGGGGGCCATCGGGTAACTATGGCTACACCTTC.

This clonotype was recorded at least ten times. V is TRBV4-1 and J is TRBJ2-4; D unresolved. The CDR3 totals 12 residues. The V end was cut by 0 bases, the J end by 9 bases, with 6 bases between. The V gene's germline CDR1 is MGHRA and CDR2 YSYEKL. CDR3 sequence (DNA): TGCGCCAGCAGCCAAGATATGGGCATTCAGTACTTC. Its translation: CASSQDMGIQYF.

This clonotype showed up many times. The chain carries TRBV2 and TRBJ1-1; the D is unclear. The V end was cut by 5 bases, the J end by 6 bases, with 13 bases between. The germline V gene has CDR1 SNHLY and CDR2 FYNNEI. The CDR3 spans 13 residues. For the CDR3, the DNA is TGTGCCAGCAGTCAGTTAGGGCGGGCTGAAGCTTTCTTT. This codes for CASSQLGRAEAFF.

This clonotype was seen repeatedly, ten times or more. The rearrangement uses TRBV18 and TRBJ2-7; D is undetermined. V was shortened by 6 bases and J by 4 bases, with 10 bases between the two germline ends. The CDR3 sequence is 12 residues long. Germline V lookup: CDR1 KGHSH, CDR2 LQKENI. Written as DNA, the CDR3 is TGTGCCAGCTCCGCGGACGATTACGAGCAGTACTTC. Protein: CASSADDYEQYF.

This clonotype was seen ten or more times. V and J are TRBV4-3 and TRBJ1-6; a possible D gene is TRBD1 (6 bases). The V end was cut by 0 bases, the J end by 10 bases, with 13 bases between. CDR1 is LGHNA and CDR2 is YSLEER in the germline V gene. This CDR3 region has 15 residues. The CDR3 region is CASSQETGIGSPLHF. CDR3 nucleotide sequence: TGCGCCAGCAGCCAAGAAACAGGGATAGGCTCACCCCTCCACTTT.